A selection of T cell receptor beta chains follows, all from one sample in a study of neurological immune-mediated disorders. TCRdb re-derived calls from the 5' RACE reads in MiXCR, one entry per CDR3 protein. Of approximately 30,000 distinct CDR3 sequences in the sample, under 6.5% were seen once. The sample consisted of CD4+ T cells from blood. Receptor source: a woman between 50 and 59 years old in good health. The CDR3 runs from the conserved cysteine through the conserved F or W. Fields, in order: J gene, clone size, V gene, D gene, CDR3 protein, CDR3 DNA. A D gene is named only where the DNA matches it firmly. Clone size is given as once, few, many, or a class for an expanded clone.

TRBJ1-1 | many | TRBV20-1 | TRBD1 | CSAVQGGTEAFF | TGCAGTGCCGTGCAGGGGGGGACTGAAGCTTTCTTT
TRBJ2-7 | many | TRBV6-6 | TRBD1 | CASSYDRGGEQYF | TGTGCCAGCAGTTACGACAGGGGAGGCGAGCAGTACTTC
TRBJ1-1 | many | TRBV27 | NA | CASRSLGSGVDTEAFF | TGTGCCAGCAGATCCCTTGGTAGCGGGGTGGACACTGAAGCTTTCTTT
TRBJ2-5 | many | TRBV6-6 | TRBD1 | CASSTDRGRETQYF | TGTGCCAGCAGTACCGACAGGGGGAGGGAGACCCAGTACTTC
TRBJ2-7 | many | TRBV20-1 | NA | CSVTGSPSYEQYF | TGCAGTGTTACAGGTTCCCCCTCCTACGAGCAGTACTTC
TRBJ2-1 | many | TRBV5-1 | NA | CASRVNYNEQFF | TGCGCCAGCAGGGTCAACTACAATGAGCAGTTCTTC
TRBJ2-1 | many | TRBV10-3 | NA | CAISEGKGSATYNEQFF | TGTGCCATCAGTGAAGGGAAGGGTAGCGCTACCTACAATGAGCAGTTCTTC
TRBJ2-7 | many | TRBV3-1 | TRBD1 | CASSLTGDEQYF | TGTGCCAGCAGCTTGACAGGGGACGAGCAGTACTTC
TRBJ2-3 | many | TRBV28 | TRBD1 | CASSLGQITDTQYF | TGTGCCAGCAGTTTGGGACAGATCACAGATACGCAGTATTTT
TRBJ2-3 | many | TRBV6-1 | NA | CASSEVTDTQYF | TGTGCCAGCAGTGAAGTTACAGATACGCAGTATTTT
TRBJ2-7 | many | TRBV20-1 | NA | CSVNGHSSYEQYF | TGCAGTGTCAACGGACATAGCTCCTACGAGCAGTACTTC
TRBJ1-1 | many | TRBV9 | NA | CASSDGLNTEAFF | TGTGCCAGCAGCGACGGATTGAACACTGAAGCTTTCTTT
TRBJ1-1 | many | TRBV11-2 | NA | CASSLDPTGTEAFF | TGTGCCAGCAGCTTAGACCCCACAGGGACTGAAGCTTTCTTT
TRBJ2-7 | many | TRBV9 | TRBD1 | CASSPRTGGTYEQYF | TGTGCCAGCAGCCCAAGGACAGGTGGAACCTACGAGCAGTACTTC
TRBJ1-2 | many | TRBV28 | NA | CASSPPHVYGYTF | TGTGCCAGCAGTCCCCCTCACGTCTATGGCTACACCTTC
TRBJ2-1 | many | TRBV12-3/TRBV12-4 | NA | CASSLRGSDEQFF | TGTGCCAGCAGTTTAAGAGGGTCGGATGAGCAGTTCTTC
TRBJ1-2 | many | TRBV5-6 | NA | CASSPDGAGPNYGYTF | TGTGCCAGCAGCCCCGACGGGGCAGGCCCAAACTATGGCTACACCTTC
TRBJ2-7 | medium-sized | TRBV5-1 | NA | CASSYQTGSDEQYF | TGCGCCAGCAGCTACCAGACAGGTAGCGACGAGCAGTACTTC